The 9 T cell receptor beta chains listed next were all sequenced from one sample in a study of brain T cells in children with intractable seizures. Sequencing was limited to surgery cases with top T cell transcript signatures in brain tissue. Sequenced by immunoSEQ multiplex PCR; TCRdb stores in-frame clones only, minus some. The data contain approximately 2,000 clones, 60% to 80% of them singletons. Specimen: resected brain tissue, collected at surgery. Receptors were obtained from a girl aged 2 to 9 with tuberous sclerosis and intractable seizures.

The chain links TRBV6-6 to TRBJ2-1; the D gene is possibly TRBD1 (5 bases). Germline V gives CDR1 MNHNY, CDR2 SVGAGI (reference sequence). Trimming left V 2 bases short and J 6 bases short, with 11 bases between. The CDR3 has 14 amino acids. The CDR3 is CASSYSRQLNEQFF. The CDR3 DNA reads as TGTGCCAGCAGTTACAGCCGACAGCTCAATGAGCAGTTCTTC.

The chain combines TRBV30 with TRBJ1-2; perhaps TRBD1 as D (5 bases). CDR3 length: 13 residues. Trimming shortened V by 1 base and J by 1 base, and 7 bases separated the two germline ends. CDR1 is GTSNPN, CDR2 SVGIG, per germline (reference sequence). In DNA, the CDR3 is TGTGCCTGGAGTGGGGACGGTAACTATGGCTACACCTTC. The encoded protein is CAWSGDGNYGYTF.

This rearrangement joins TRBV3-1 (or the pseudogene TRBV3-2) to TRBJ2-3, with D uncertain. The V end was cut by 5 bases, the J end by 5 bases, with 11 bases between. CDR1 and CDR2 from the germline V gene are LGHDT and YNNKEL (reference sequence). The CDR3 extends over 13 amino acids. The CDR3 region is CASSVVMQDTQYF. The CDR3 bases are TGTGCCAGCAGCGTTGTCATGCAAGATACGCAGTATTTT.

This chain joins TRBV6-5 and TRBJ2-1; the match to TRBD1 covers 10 bases. This CDR3 has 15 amino acids. CDR1 MNHEY and CDR2 SVGAGI come from the germline V gene. V was pared by 2 bases and J by 3 bases, with 1 base of the junction left unmatched. The CDR3 region is CASSYGDRGYNEQFF. As DNA, the CDR3 is TGTGCCAGCAGTTACGGGGACAGGGGCTACAATGAGCAGTTCTTC.

The rearrangement uses TRBV2 and TRBJ1-1; no clear D gene. Trimming pared 6 bases from V and 0 bases from J, leaving 8 bases between. Germline V gene data show CDR1 as SNHLY and CDR2 as FYNNEI. CDR3 size: 13 residues. The DNA of the CDR3 is TGTGCCAGCAGGGACGGCGTGAACACTGAAGCTTTCTTT. It translates to CASRDGVNTEAFF. The entire variable domain, with the rest obtained from reference TRBV2 and TRBJ1-1, is as follows: EPEVTQTPSHQVTQMGQEVILRCVPISNHLYFYWYRQILGQKVEFLVSFYNNEISEKSEIFDDQFSVERPDGSNFTLKIRSTKLEDSAMYFCASRDGVNTEAFFGQGTRLTVV.

The rearrangement links TRBV11-2 to TRBJ1-2, with D hard to call. Germline V gives CDR1 SGHAT, CDR2 FQNNGV. Trimming removed 0 bases from V and 2 bases from J, with 7 bases in between. The CDR3 spans 14 residues. The CDR3 is CASSLDGLNYGYTF. The DNA of the CDR3 is TGTGCCAGCAGCTTAGACGGGCTCAACTATGGCTACACCTTC.

The V gene is TRBV24-1, the J gene TRBJ2-5; TRBD2 matches 12 bases. This CDR3 region has 15 residues. Trimming cost V 4 bases and J 2 bases; bases outside gene matches: 1. The germline V gene encodes CDR1 KGHDR and CDR2 SFDVKD. The CDR3 DNA sequence: TGTGCCACCAGTGAAGGGACTAGCGGGCAAGAGACCCAGTACTTC. It codes for CATSEGTSGQETQYF.

The rearrangement joins TRBV6-5 to TRBJ2-2; D is possibly TRBD1 (6 bases). Trimming left V 8 bases short and J 0 bases short, with 13 bases between. This CDR3 is 15 amino acids long. The V gene's germline CDR1 is MNHEY and CDR2 SVGAGI. CDR3 loop: CASSWDTANTGELFF. CDR3 nucleotide sequence: TGTGCCAGCTCTTGGGACACAGCGAACACCGGGGAGCTGTTTTTT.

J is TRBJ1-5 and V is TRBV18, with TRBD1 as a possible D gene (6 bases). Trimming pared 4 bases from V and 0 bases from J, leaving 10 bases between. Looked up from germline, CDR1 is KGHSH and CDR2 is LQKENI. The CDR3 loop spans 15 amino acids. The CDR3 DNA reads as TGTGCCAGCTCACTTACAGGGAATAGCAATCAGCCCCAGCATTTT. This gives the protein CASSLTGNSNQPQHF. Supplemented by reference TRBV18 and TRBJ1-5, the full variable domain reads NAGVMQNPRHLVRRRGQEARLRCSPMKGHSHVYWYRQLPEEGLKFMVYLQKENIIDESGMPKERFSAEFPKEGPSILRIQQVVRGDSAAYFCASSLTGNSNQPQHFGDGTRLSIL.